This TCR beta chain was observed in a study of blood T cell repertoires in COVID-19. Overall study: COVID-19 samples collected from the United States, Italy and Spain covered acute and convalescent phases. From T cells, B-cell-depleted T cells, or PBMCs came the material, which was cDNA or gDNA.

In the original analysis: Reference gene primers were amplified, and this amplification served to estimate nucleated cell counts. Measured with immunoSEQ multiplex PCR; TCRdb has only the in-frame clones, and not every one. D and trimming were read from the DNA, whereas the V and J calls and clone size are those reported in that table. This table holds under 150,000 clones, more than 70% found once. This clone was observed at least ten times. V dropped 6 bases and J dropped 3; count of bases not matched to a gene: 9. This CDR3 comprises 16 residues. Germline lookup yields CDR1 MGHDK and CDR2 SYGVNS. Input material: peripheral blood. The sequence was obtained from a human donor in a cohort sampled during active COVID-19. The chain couples TRBV25-1 to TRBJ1-4; 8 bases are a match to TRBD1. The CDR3 spells CASSTLRTGSNEKLFF. The CDR3 nucleotides read TGTGCCAGCAGCACCTTGAGGACAGGGTCTAATGAAAAACTGTTTTTT.